This is a list of T cell receptor beta chains from one sample in a study of regulatory T cells in long-lasting Graves disease. Each CDR3 protein is one row after TCRdb ran MiXCR on the multiplex PCR reads. The sample consists of 400,000 to 500,000 distinct CDR3 sequences, about 15% of them appearing once. This same sample was also part of a study on T cells in Graves' hyperthyroidism and ophthalmopathy.

Sequencing was performed on peripheral blood mononuclear cells (PBMCs), taken at new diagnosis, from a patient treated with antithyroid drugs. The receptor source for this set is a woman between 40 and 55 years old with Graves disease. CDR3s include the opening cysteine and the closing phenylalanine or tryptophan. A D gene is named only where the DNA matches it firmly. Clone size is shown for a subset of rows, as once, few, many or a class of expanded clone.

J: TRBJ2-1
size: few
V: TRBV29-1
D: TRBD2
CDR3: CSGTSGSYNEQFF
DNA: TGCAGCGGTACTAGCGGCTCCTACAATGAGCAGTTCTTC

J: TRBJ2-1
size: many
V: TRBV6-5
D: .
CDR3: CASSYSQGPWGNEQFF
DNA: TGTGCCAGCAGTTACTCTCAGGGGCCCTGGGGCAATGAGCAGTTCTTC

J: TRBJ2-7
size: few
V: TRBV18
D: .
CDR3: CATKTGTSYEQYF
DNA: TGTGCCACGAAGACAGGAACCTCCTACGAGCAGTACTTC

J: TRBJ1-6
size: few
V: TRBV2
D: .
CDR3: CASSLYGMDSPLHF
DNA: TGTGCCAGCAGCTTGTATGGGATGGATTCACCCCTCCACTTT

J: TRBJ2-1
size: many
V: TRBV11-3
D: TRBD2
CDR3: CASSLRTAGGTYNEQFF
DNA: TGTGCCAGCAGCCTCAGAACAGCGGGAGGGACCTACAATGAGCAGTTCTTC

J: TRBJ1-1
size: many
V: TRBV7-2
D: .
CDR3: CASRPEGGRSTEAFF
DNA: TGTGCCAGCAGACCGGAGGGGGGGCGAAGCACTGAAGCTTTCTTT

J: TRBJ2-3
size: few
V: TRBV5-1
D: TRBD1
CDR3: CASSFGQGAGTDTQYF
DNA: TGCGCCAGCAGCTTCGGACAGGGGGCAGGCACAGATACGCAGTATTTT

J: TRBJ2-7
size: .
V: TRBV27
D: TRBD2
CDR3: CASSLYPASGRAKEQYF
DNA: TGTGCCAGCAGTTTATACCCCGCTAGCGGGAGGGCCAAAGAGCAGTACTTC

J: TRBJ1-2
size: many
V: TRBV2
D: .
CDR3: CASTSEGGGYTF
DNA: TGTGCCAGCACCTCCGAGGGGGGCGGCTACACCTTC

J: TRBJ2-7
size: many
V: TRBV12-3/TRBV12-4
D: TRBD2
CDR3: CASNLLAGGEQYF
DNA: TGTGCCAGCAACCTTCTAGCGGGAGGCGAGCAGTACTTC

J: TRBJ2-1
size: few
V: TRBV20-1
D: TRBD1
CDR3: CSARGQGADNEQFF
DNA: TGCAGTGCTAGAGGACAGGGGGCGGATAATGAGCAGTTCTTC

J: TRBJ2-6
size: .
V: TRBV30
D: .
CDR3: CAWSVRAGSSGANVLTF
DNA: TGTGCCTGGAGTGTACGCGCGGGGAGCTCTGGGGCCAACGTCCTGACTTTC

J: TRBJ1-2
size: .
V: TRBV28
D: .
CDR3: CASSTPREQNYGYTF
DNA: TGTGCCAGCAGCACCCCCCGGGAACAGAATTATGGCTACACCTTC

J: TRBJ1-1
size: few
V: TRBV6-1
D: .
CDR3: CASSRWDSTEAFF
DNA: TGTGCCAGCAGCCGGTGGGATAGCACTGAAGCTTTCTTT

J: TRBJ2-2
size: many
V: TRBV7-3
D: .
CDR3: CASSSTGLGTGELFF
DNA: TGTGCCAGCAGCTCTACAGGGCTGGGCACCGGGGAGCTGTTTTTT

J: TRBJ2-2
size: many
V: TRBV11-2
D: TRBD1
CDR3: CASSATGGWSGELFF
DNA: TGTGCCAGCAGCGCCACAGGGGGCTGGAGCGGGGAGCTGTTTTTT

J: TRBJ2-1
size: few
V: TRBV13
D: TRBD2
CDR3: CASSSRLAGGPSSYNEQFF
DNA: TGTGCCAGCAGCTCGCGACTAGCGGGAGGCCCCAGCTCCTACAATGAGCAGTTCTTC

J: TRBJ1-2
size: many
V: TRBV7-8
D: .
CDR3: CASSLSSGNYGYTF
DNA: TGTGCCAGCAGCTTATCGTCAGGGAACTATGGCTACACCTTC

J: TRBJ2-7
size: few
V: TRBV15
D: .
CDR3: CATSREGRPSYEQYF
DNA: TGTGCCACCAGCAGAGAGGGCAGACCATCCTACGAGCAGTACTTC

J: TRBJ1-6
size: many
V: TRBV6-5
D: .
CDR3: CASSYSMSPPPYNSPLHF
DNA: TGTGCCAGCAGTTACTCGATGTCACCTCCTCCGTATAATTCACCCCTCCACTTT

J: TRBJ2-2
size: .
V: TRBV9
D: TRBD2
CDR3: CASSVAGLAATGELFF
DNA: TGTGCCAGCAGCGTAGCTGGACTAGCGGCCACCGGGGAGCTGTTTTTT

J: TRBJ2-1
size: .
V: TRBV3-1
D: .
CDR3: CASSHKGGIDSYNEQFF
DNA: TGTGCCAGCAGCCACAAAGGGGGTATTGACTCCTACAATGAGCAGTTCTTC

J: TRBJ2-1
size: many
V: TRBV7-9
D: .
CDR3: CASSPLKKGEQFF
DNA: TGTGCCAGCAGCCCCCTCAAGAAGGGGGAGCAGTTCTTC

J: TRBJ1-1
size: many
V: TRBV29-1
D: .
CDR3: CSAWTATDEAFF
DNA: TGCAGCGCTTGGACAGCTACCGATGAAGCTTTCTTT

J: TRBJ2-5
size: many
V: TRBV27
D: TRBD2
CDR3: CASGTSGSVGETQYF
DNA: TGTGCCAGCGGGACTAGCGGGAGTGTGGGGGAGACCCAGTACTTC

J: TRBJ2-1
size: many
V: TRBV5-1
D: TRBD2
CDR3: CASSWGGGQYNEQFF
DNA: TGCGCCAGCAGCTGGGGGGGAGGCCAGTACAATGAGCAGTTCTTC

J: TRBJ1-5
size: .
V: TRBV13
D: .
CDR3: CASSVIDQRNQPQHF
DNA: TGTGCCAGCAGCGTTATTGACCAGCGAAATCAGCCCCAGCATTTT

J: TRBJ2-3
size: many
V: TRBV11-3
D: .
CDR3: CASSLDGGSYTDTQYF
DNA: TGTGCCAGCAGCTTAGATGGGGGATCCTACACAGATACGCAGTATTTT

J: TRBJ2-7
size: many
V: TRBV5-1
D: TRBD2
CDR3: CASSARLASYEQYF
DNA: TGCGCCAGCAGCGCCCGACTAGCTTCTTACGAGCAGTACTTC

J: TRBJ2-1
size: .
V: TRBV15
D: .
CDR3: CATSRDWAEYNEQFF
DNA: TGTGCCACCAGCAGAGATTGGGCAGAATACAATGAGCAGTTCTTC

J: TRBJ1-1
size: many
V: TRBV30
D: TRBD1
CDR3: CAWSRDSNTEAFF
DNA: TGTGCCTGGAGTCGGGACAGTAACACTGAAGCTTTCTTT

J: TRBJ2-3
size: few
V: TRBV11-3
D: .
CDR3: CASSLDVYTDTQYF
DNA: TGTGCCAGCAGCTTAGATGTCTACACAGATACGCAGTATTTT

J: TRBJ1-3
size: few
V: TRBV5-1
D: .
CDR3: CASSLGQNSGNTIYF
DNA: TGCGCCAGCAGCTTGGGACAGAACTCTGGAAACACCATATATTTT

J: TRBJ2-7
size: .
V: TRBV28
D: .
CDR3: CASSFTAGAYEQYF
DNA: TGTGCCAGCAGTTTTACAGCTGGGGCCTACGAGCAGTACTTC

J: TRBJ1-2
size: .
V: TRBV6-9
D: TRBD1
CDR3: CASSYTTGNNYGYTF
DNA: TGTGCCAGCAGTTACACGACAGGGAACAACTATGGCTACACCTTC

J: TRBJ2-2
size: many
V: TRBV12-3/TRBV12-4
D: .
CDR3: CASSPPFNTGELFF
DNA: TGTGCCAGCAGTCCACCCTTTAACACCGGGGAGCTGTTTTTT

J: TRBJ2-7
size: .
V: TRBV18
D: .
CDR3: CASSFLEAGYYEQYF
DNA: TGTGCCAGCTCTTTCCTCGAGGCGGGTTACTACGAGCAGTACTTC

J: TRBJ1-1
size: many
V: TRBV6-5
D: .
CDR3: CASSTGVTSRYAFF
DNA: TGTGCCAGCAGTACTGGGGTAACATCTCGGTATGCTTTCTTT

J: TRBJ2-1
size: few
V: TRBV20-1
D: .
CDR3: CSAIGGLEFSYNEQFF
DNA: TGCAGTGCTATCGGCGGGCTAGAATTCTCCTACAATGAGCAGTTCTTC

J: TRBJ2-3
size: many
V: TRBV15
D: .
CDR3: CATSRDYGFSTDTQYF
DNA: TGTGCCACCAGCAGAGATTACGGGTTTTCCACAGATACGCAGTATTTT

J: TRBJ2-7
size: few
V: TRBV9
D: TRBD2
CDR3: CASSVGTFPGGEQYF
DNA: TGTGCCAGCAGCGTAGGGACTTTCCCGGGAGGCGAGCAGTACTTC

J: TRBJ2-1
size: many
V: TRBV5-1
D: TRBD2
CDR3: CASVGLVVNEQFF
DNA: TGCGCCAGCGTTGGACTAGTAGTCAATGAGCAGTTCTTC

J: TRBJ2-2
size: .
V: TRBV2
D: .
CDR3: CASSAIGQGGTGELFF
DNA: TGTGCCAGCAGCGCGATCGGTCAGGGCGGAACCGGGGAGCTGTTTTTT

J: TRBJ2-1
size: many
V: TRBV28
D: TRBD1
CDR3: CASSAPGQGDNEQFF
DNA: TGTGCCAGCAGTGCCCCGGGACAGGGGGACAATGAGCAGTTCTTC

J: TRBJ2-1
size: many
V: TRBV7-8
D: TRBD1
CDR3: CASSLWPDRSSYNEQFF
DNA: TGTGCCAGCAGCTTATGGCCGGACAGGAGCTCCTACAATGAGCAGTTCTTC

J: TRBJ2-3
size: few
V: TRBV7-9
D: TRBD2
CDR3: CASSPNSRTSGLDTQYF
DNA: TGTGCCAGCAGCCCCAATTCACGGACTAGCGGGTTAGATACGCAGTATTTT

J: TRBJ2-1
size: .
V: TRBV11-3
D: .
CDR3: CVSSLTEGNEQFF
DNA: TGTGTCAGCAGCTTAACGGAGGGGAATGAGCAGTTCTTC

J: TRBJ2-7
size: .
V: TRBV11-2
D: .
CDR3: CASSLDGVRKGNEQYF
DNA: TGTGCCAGCAGCTTAGATGGCGTACGGAAGGGCAACGAGCAGTACTTC

J: TRBJ2-3
size: .
V: TRBV18
D: .
CDR3: CASSPPEGDPDTQYF
DNA: TGTGCCAGCTCACCACCTGAGGGAGACCCAGATACGCAGTATTTT

J: TRBJ2-1
size: many
V: TRBV3-1
D: .
CDR3: CASSQDPSDGNEQFF
DNA: TGTGCCAGCAGCCAAGACCCCAGCGATGGGAATGAGCAGTTCTTC

J: TRBJ2-7
size: .
V: TRBV4-2
D: .
CDR3: CASSQRGETYEQYF
DNA: TGTGCCAGCAGCCAAAGAGGGGAAACCTACGAGCAGTACTTC

J: TRBJ1-3
size: many
V: TRBV11-3
D: .
CDR3: CASSFGLSGNTIYF
DNA: TGTGCCAGCAGCTTTGGGCTCTCTGGAAACACCATATATTTT

J: TRBJ2-1
size: many
V: TRBV27
D: .
CDR3: CAVLRSRGAYNEQFF
DNA: TGTGCCGTCCTGCGTAGCAGGGGCGCCTACAATGAGCAGTTCTTC